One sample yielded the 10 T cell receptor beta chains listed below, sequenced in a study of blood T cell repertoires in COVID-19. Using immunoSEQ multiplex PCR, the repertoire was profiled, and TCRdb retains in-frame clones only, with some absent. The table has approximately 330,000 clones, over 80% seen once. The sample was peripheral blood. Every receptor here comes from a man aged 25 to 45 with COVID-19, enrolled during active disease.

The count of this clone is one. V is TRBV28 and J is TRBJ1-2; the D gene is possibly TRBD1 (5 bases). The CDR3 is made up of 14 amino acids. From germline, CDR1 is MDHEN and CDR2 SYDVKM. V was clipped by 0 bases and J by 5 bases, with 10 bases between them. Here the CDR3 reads CASSLWQGVYGYTF. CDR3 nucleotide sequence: TGTGCCAGCAGTTTATGGCAGGGCGTATATGGCTACACCTTC.

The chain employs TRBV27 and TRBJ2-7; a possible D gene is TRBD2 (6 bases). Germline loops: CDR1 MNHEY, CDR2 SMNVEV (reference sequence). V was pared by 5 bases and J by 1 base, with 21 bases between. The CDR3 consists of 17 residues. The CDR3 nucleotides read TGTGCCAGCAGTCCATCGGGGGAAGGGCCCTTTTCCTACGAGCAGTACTTC. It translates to CASSPSGEGPFSYEQYF.

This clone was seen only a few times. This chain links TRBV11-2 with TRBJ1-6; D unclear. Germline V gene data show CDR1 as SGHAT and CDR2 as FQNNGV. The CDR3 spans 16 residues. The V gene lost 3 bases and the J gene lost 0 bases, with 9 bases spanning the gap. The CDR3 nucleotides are TGTGCCAGCAGCTTTGGCAGGATCTCCTATAATTCACCCCTCCACTTT. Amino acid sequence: CASSFGRISYNSPLHF.

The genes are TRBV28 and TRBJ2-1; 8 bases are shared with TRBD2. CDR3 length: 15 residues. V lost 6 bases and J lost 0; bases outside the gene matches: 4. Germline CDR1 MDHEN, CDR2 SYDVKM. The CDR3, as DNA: TGTGCCAGCAGATTAGCGGGATCCTCCTACAATGAGCAGTTCTTC. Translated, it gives CASRLAGSSYNEQFF.

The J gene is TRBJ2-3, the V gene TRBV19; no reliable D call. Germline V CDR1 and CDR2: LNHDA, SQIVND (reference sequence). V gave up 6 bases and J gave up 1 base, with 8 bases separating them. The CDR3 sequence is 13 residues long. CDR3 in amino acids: CASSEQGTDTQYF. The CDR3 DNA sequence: TGTGCCAGTAGCGAGCAGGGCACAGATACGCAGTATTTT.

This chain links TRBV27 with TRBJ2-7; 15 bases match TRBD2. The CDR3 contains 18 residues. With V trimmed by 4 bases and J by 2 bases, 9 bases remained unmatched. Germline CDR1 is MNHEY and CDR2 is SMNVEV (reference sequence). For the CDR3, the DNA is TGTGCCAGCAGTTCGTTTGGGACTAGCGGGAGGCCTACCTACGAGCAGTACTTC. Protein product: CASSSFGTSGRPTYEQYF.

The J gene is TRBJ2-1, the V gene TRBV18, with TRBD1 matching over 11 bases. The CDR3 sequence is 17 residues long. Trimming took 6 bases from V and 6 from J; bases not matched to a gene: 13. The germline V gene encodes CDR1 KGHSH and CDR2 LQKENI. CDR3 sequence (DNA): TGTGCCAGCTCTCCAGTGCCGGGGACAGGGGGTTCCAATGAGCAGTTCTTC. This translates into CASSPVPGTGGSNEQFF.

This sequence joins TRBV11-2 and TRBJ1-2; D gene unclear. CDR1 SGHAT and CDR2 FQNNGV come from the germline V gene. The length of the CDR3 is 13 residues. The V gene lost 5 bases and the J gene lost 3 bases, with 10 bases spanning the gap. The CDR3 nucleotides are TGTGCCAGCAGCCCCGAGCTGCACTATGGCTACACCTTC. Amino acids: CASSPELHYGYTF.

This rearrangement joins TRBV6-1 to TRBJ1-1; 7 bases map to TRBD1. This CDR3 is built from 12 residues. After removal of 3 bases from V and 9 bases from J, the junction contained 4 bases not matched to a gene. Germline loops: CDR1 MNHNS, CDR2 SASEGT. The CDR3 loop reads CASSDDRVQAFF. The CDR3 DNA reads TGTGCCAGCAGTGACGACAGGGTTCAAGCTTTCTTT.

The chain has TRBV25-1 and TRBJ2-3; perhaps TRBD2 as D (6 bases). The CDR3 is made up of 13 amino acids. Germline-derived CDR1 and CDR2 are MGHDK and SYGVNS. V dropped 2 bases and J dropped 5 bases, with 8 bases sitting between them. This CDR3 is CASSEMGGDTQYF. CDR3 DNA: TGTGCCAGCAGTGAAATGGGGGGAGATACGCAGTATTTT.